This is a list of T cell receptor beta chains from one sample in a study of T cell repertoires in cytomegalovirus infection. TCRdb passed the reads through MiXCR, listing each CDR3 protein once. This sample has 400,000 to 550,000 distinct CDR3 sequences, with approximately 11% found just once. The material sequenced was PBMCs. The receptors derive from a human donor in good health (CMV status not recorded). Some clones in this sample may be carry-over from other donors' samples. Both conserved end residues are part of each CDR3. The order of the fields is J gene, clone size, D gene, V gene, CDR3 DNA, CDR3 protein. A D gene is named only where the DNA matches it firmly. Only part of the rows carry a size: once, few, many, or a class if the clone is expanded.

J gene: TRBJ2-7
clone size: many
D gene: TRBD1
V gene: TRBV5-1
CDR3 DNA: TGCGCCAGCAGCTTGGTAGGGACAGGGGGCTACGAGCAGTACTTC
CDR3 protein: CASSLVGTGGYEQYF

J gene: TRBJ2-1
clone size: .
D gene: .
V gene: TRBV20-1
CDR3 DNA: TGCAGTGCTAGTCAGGGGTACAATGAGCAGTTCTTC
CDR3 protein: CSASQGYNEQFF

J gene: TRBJ2-1
clone size: few
D gene: .
V gene: TRBV20-1
CDR3 DNA: TGCAGTGCGAGGACGGGAGCCCCACAGGGGCAGTTCTTC
CDR3 protein: CSARTGAPQGQFF

J gene: TRBJ1-5
clone size: many
D gene: TRBD1
V gene: TRBV4-2
CDR3 DNA: TGTGCCAGCAGCCAACCAGGACAGGGCCATCAGCCCCAGCATTTT
CDR3 protein: CASSQPGQGHQPQHF

J gene: TRBJ1-1
clone size: few
D gene: .
V gene: TRBV4-2
CDR3 DNA: TGTGCCAGCAGCCCAACGAGGGAGGGCACTGAAGCTTTCTTT
CDR3 protein: CASSPTREGTEAFF

J gene: TRBJ1-4
clone size: few
D gene: .
V gene: TRBV7-9
CDR3 DNA: TGTGCCAGCAGCCCGGAAGAGGAGCGACGTGAAAAACTGTTTTTT
CDR3 protein: CASSPEEERREKLFF

J gene: TRBJ2-5
clone size: many
D gene: .
V gene: TRBV7-2
CDR3 DNA: TGTGCCAGCAGCTCACTTAGCGGCCAAGAGACCCAGTACTTC
CDR3 protein: CASSSLSGQETQYF

J gene: TRBJ2-5
clone size: .
D gene: .
V gene: TRBV20-1
CDR3 DNA: TGCAGTGCTAGAGGGGACCGCCTCTCCGGAGAGACCCAGTACTTC
CDR3 protein: CSARGDRLSGETQYF

J gene: TRBJ2-7
clone size: many
D gene: .
V gene: TRBV6-2/TRBV6-3
CDR3 DNA: TGTGCCAGCAGTTTTACCGACAGGATTCCAACTTACGAGCAGTACTTC
CDR3 protein: CASSFTDRIPTYEQYF

J gene: TRBJ1-1
clone size: few
D gene: .
V gene: TRBV20-1
CDR3 DNA: TGCAGTGCGTCGCCCGGCTCTGGAGCTTTCTTT
CDR3 protein: CSASPGSGAFF

J gene: TRBJ2-2
clone size: .
D gene: TRBD2
V gene: TRBV7-3
CDR3 DNA: TGTGCCAGCAGCCGCGGGAGCCCACGGGGGAACACCGGGGAGCTGTTTTTT
CDR3 protein: CASSRGSPRGNTGELFF

J gene: TRBJ2-2
clone size: many
D gene: .
V gene: TRBV6-5
CDR3 DNA: TGTGCCAGCAGCCGCTCGGGACAAGTCTCCACCGGGGAGCTGTTTTTT
CDR3 protein: CASSRSGQVSTGELFF

J gene: TRBJ1-4
clone size: .
D gene: .
V gene: TRBV5-8
CDR3 DNA: TGTGCCAGCAGCTTGCTTGGACAGAGTAATGAAAAACTGTTTTTT
CDR3 protein: CASSLLGQSNEKLFF

J gene: TRBJ1-2
clone size: many
D gene: .
V gene: TRBV28
CDR3 DNA: TGTGCCAGCAGGCGATCGGGGTTCGATGGCTACACCTTC
CDR3 protein: CASRRSGFDGYTF

J gene: TRBJ2-2
clone size: many
D gene: .
V gene: TRBV12-3/TRBV12-4
CDR3 DNA: TGTGCCAGCAGTTTAATCAGTTCTGGCGGGGAGCTGTTTTTT
CDR3 protein: CASSLISSGGELFF

J gene: TRBJ2-4
clone size: many
D gene: TRBD2
V gene: TRBV6-1
CDR3 DNA: TGTGCCAGCAGTGAAGCTAGGGGACTAACCAAAAACATTCAGTACTTC
CDR3 protein: CASSEARGLTKNIQYF